This TCR beta chain was identified in a study of T cells in Graves' hyperthyroidism and ophthalmopathy. Background on the study: Peripheral blood was taken when the disease was first diagnosed, before any treatment began.

This clonotype was seen at least ten times. RNA transcripts yielded amplified TCR beta CDR3 regions. TCR CDR3 underwent first-round RT-PCR with the HTBI primer set. TCRdb used MiXCR to reprocess the multiplex PCR reads, holding one entry per CDR3 protein. This table holds about 770,000 distinct CDR3 sequences, approximately 18% found once. This CDR3 spans 15 amino acids. Trimming removed 5 bases from V and 4 bases from J, with 17 bases in between. Germline CDR1 and CDR2: SGHAT and FQNNGV. With a duration under 2 months, the hyperthyroidism was newly diagnosed in patients aged 18 to 65. Exclusions: uncontrolled infection, other autoimmune disease, pregnancy, lactation. The study collected blood at first hyperthyroidism diagnosis, before any ophthalmopathy symptoms arose.

The specimen sequenced was blood. The receptor's source is a woman between 50 and 59 years old with Graves' hyperthyroidism that later progressed to Graves' ophthalmopathy. The chain links TRBV11-2 to TRBJ2-5, with a tentative D call TRBD2 (7 bases). CDR3 amino acids: CASSPIRGAGETQYF. The CDR3 coding sequence is TGTGCCAGCAGCCCGATCCGGGGGGCAGGAGAGACCCAGTACTTC.